Listed here are 4 T cell receptor beta chains from one sample, sequenced in a study of shared clonotypes between healthy human individuals. TCRdb keeps only in-frame clones here, not all; method: immunoSEQ multiplex PCR. The repertoire has 520,000 or so clones, less than 85% of them found once; the top ten carry 13%. Sequencing used PBMCs. The source of these receptors is a woman between 40 and 50 years old in good health. Some clones in this sample may be carry-over from other donors' samples.

The chain joins TRBV5-5 to TRBJ2-2; a weak D match, TRBD2 (7 bases). The V gene lost 6 bases and the J gene lost 5 bases, with 14 bases spanning the gap. This CDR3 has 14 residues. Germline values: CDR1 SGHKS, CDR2 YYEKEE (reference sequence). CDR3 protein: CASNLGGETGELFF. The CDR3 DNA follows: TGTGCCAGCAACCTAGGGGGGGAAACCGGGGAGCTGTTTTTT.

This clone was seen at least ten times. The rearrangement joins TRBV23-1 to TRBJ2-2; TRBD2 matches at 12 bases. TRBV23-1 is labeled an ORF, and its function is uncertain. This CDR3 comprises 17 residues. V was pared by 0 bases and J by 5 bases, with 4 bases of the junction left unmatched. CDR3 region: CASSQSTSGRLTGELFF. CDR3 coding DNA: TGCGCCAGCAGTCAATCGACTAGCGGGAGACTGACCGGGGAGCTGTTTTTT.

V usage is TRBV18 and J usage is TRBJ2-3; D might be TRBD1 (5 bases). The germline V and J ends were trimmed by 3 bases and 5 bases, with 15 bases remaining between them. The CDR3 covers 15 residues. Germline V gene lookup returns CDR1 KGHSH and CDR2 LQKENI. This CDR3 is CASSPQPSGLDTQYF. In DNA form, the CDR3 reads TGTGCCAGCTCACCCCAACCTTCAGGGTTAGATACGCAGTATTTT.

This clone has a single count. This chain links TRBV5-1 with TRBJ2-2, with 9 bases fitting TRBD1. Germline V gene lookup returns CDR1 SGHRS and CDR2 YFSETQ. The CDR3 length is 16 residues. The J segment lost 9 bases and the V segment lost 4 bases, leaving 13 bases of the junction unmatched. The CDR3 DNA follows: TGCGCCAGCAGCCTGGGAGAGACAGGGGGTAGGAGGGAGCTGTTTTTT. This sequence encodes CASSLGETGGRRELFF.